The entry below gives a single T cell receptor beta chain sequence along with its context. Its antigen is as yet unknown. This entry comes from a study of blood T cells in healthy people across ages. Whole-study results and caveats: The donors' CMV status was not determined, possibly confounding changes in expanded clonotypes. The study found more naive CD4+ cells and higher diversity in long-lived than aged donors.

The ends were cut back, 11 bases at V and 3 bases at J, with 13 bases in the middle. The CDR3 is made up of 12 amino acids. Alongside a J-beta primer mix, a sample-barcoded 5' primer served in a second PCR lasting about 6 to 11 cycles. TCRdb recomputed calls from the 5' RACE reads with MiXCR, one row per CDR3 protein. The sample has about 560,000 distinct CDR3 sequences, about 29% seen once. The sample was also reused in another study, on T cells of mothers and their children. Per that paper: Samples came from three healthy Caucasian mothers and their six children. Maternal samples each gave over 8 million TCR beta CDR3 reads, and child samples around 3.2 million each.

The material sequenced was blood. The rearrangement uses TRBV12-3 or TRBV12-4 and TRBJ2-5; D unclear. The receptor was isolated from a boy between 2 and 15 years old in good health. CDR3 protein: CAGTFNEETQYF. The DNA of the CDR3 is TGTGCCGGCACCTTTAACGAAGAGACCCAGTACTTC.